This TCR beta chain was sequenced in a study of T cell responses to AZD1222 COVID-19 vaccine. Profiled with immunoSEQ multiplex PCR; TCRdb holds only in-frame clones, not every one. The data show some 100,000 clones, with approximately 89% seen just once and roughly 10% held by the top ten. Germline assignment: CDR1 SGDLS and CDR2 YYNGEE. V was shortened by 3 bases and J by 0 bases, with 6 bases between the two germline ends. The CDR3 sequence is 13 residues long. This chain uses TRBV9 with TRBJ1-2; D is unclear. The sequence derives from an adult who received the AZD1222 COVID-19 vaccine. The material sequenced was peripheral blood, taken 28 days after the second AZD1222 dose. CDR3 sequence: CASSAQANYGYTF. The CDR3 DNA is TGTGCCAGCAGCGCGCAAGCTAACTATGGCTACACCTTC.